A single TCR beta chain is shown here with its context. What it binds is not known. CDR3 length: 13 amino acids. Trimming shortened V by 5 bases and J by 6 bases, and 13 bases separated the two germline ends. Germline V lookup: CDR1 MNHEY, CDR2 SVGEGT. This sample is part of a study of T cell responses to AZD1222 COVID-19 vaccine. Across the whole study: Combined were second doses at about 4 or about 12 weeks. Study-wide results and limits: Repertoires were collected only later (after the peak T cell response had occurred). Nearly half of unique spike-specific TCRs reportedly avoided B.1.351 and B.1.1.7 mutated regions.

Method: immunoSEQ multiplex PCR; TCRdb's copy keeps in-frame clones and lacks some. The sample includes 130,000 to 150,000 clones, around 88% of them seen just once. The source material was peripheral blood, sampled on day 0 of AZD1222 vaccination. The chain employs TRBV6-2 or TRBV6-3 and TRBJ1-1; D is ambiguous. The sequence derives from an adult in good health. The CDR3: CASSPWTGSEAFF. The CDR3 nucleotides are TGTGCCAGCAGTCCCTGGACGGGCTCTGAAGCTTTCTTT.